These T cell receptor beta chains were read from a single sample in a study of T cell responses to AZD1222 COVID-19 vaccine. Libraries were prepared by immunoSEQ multiplex PCR; TCRdb keeps only in-frame clonotypes and omits some of them. Among about 180,000 clones listed, approximately 91% were seen once. The sequencing here drew on peripheral blood, taken on day 0 of AZD1222 vaccination. Receptors were obtained from an adult in good health. Each CDR3 is given with its conserved first and last residue. A D gene is named only where the DNA matches it firmly. The size field is filled for only some rows; it gives once, few, many or a size class.

size: NA; V: TRBV19; D: NA; J: TRBJ2-1; CDR3: CASSARDNEQFF; DNA: TGTGCCAGTAGTGCCCGGGACAATGAGCAGTTCTTC
size: NA; V: TRBV6-5; D: TRBD1; J: TRBJ1-1; CDR3: CASSKLGGLNTEAFF; DNA: TGTGCCAGCAGCAAACTAGGGGGCCTGAACACTGAAGCTTTCTTT
size: NA; V: TRBV7-9; D: TRBD1; J: TRBJ1-6; CDR3: CASSSTGVGNSPLHF; DNA: TGTGCCAGCAGTAGTACAGGGGTGGGAAATTCACCCCTCCACTTT
size: NA; V: TRBV5-8; D: NA; J: TRBJ1-6; CDR3: CASGGIYNSPLHF; DNA: TGTGCCAGCGGCGGCATTTATAATTCACCCCTCCACTTT
size: NA; V: TRBV5-1; D: NA; J: TRBJ2-7; CDR3: CASSSGTIYEQYF; DNA: TGCGCCAGCAGCTCCGGGACGATCTACGAGCAGTACTTC
size: NA; V: TRBV29-1; D: TRBD2; J: TRBJ2-3; CDR3: CSVDGWAAGVGKDTDTQYF; DNA: TGCAGCGTTGATGGTTGGGCAGCGGGAGTGGGAAAGGACACAGATACGCAGTATTTT
size: NA; V: TRBV18; D: TRBD1; J: TRBJ1-1; CDR3: CASSPTPTGANTEAFF; DNA: TGTGCCAGCTCACCTACCCCAACAGGGGCCAACACTGAAGCTTTCTTT
size: NA; V: TRBV10-3; D: NA; J: TRBJ2-3; CDR3: CAISGISPSADTQYF; DNA: TGTGCCATCAGTGGGATTAGCCCCAGCGCAGATACGCAGTATTTT
size: once; V: TRBV6-5; D: NA; J: TRBJ2-2; CDR3: CASSISLGTGELFF; DNA: TGTGCCAGCAGCATCTCCCTCGGTACCGGGGAGCTGTTTTTT
size: once; V: TRBV30; D: NA; J: TRBJ1-4; CDR3: CAWSDGRQNEKLFF; DNA: TGTGCCTGGAGTGACGGACGCCAGAATGAAAAACTGTTTTTT
size: NA; V: TRBV28; D: TRBD1; J: TRBJ2-5; CDR3: CASSSGQGVRETQYF; DNA: TGTGCCAGCAGTTCGGGACAGGGGGTCCGGGAGACCCAGTACTTC
size: NA; V: TRBV7-8; D: NA; J: TRBJ2-5; CDR3: CASSSGTLETQYF; DNA: TGTGCCAGCAGCAGCGGAACGTTGGAGACCCAGTACTTC
size: NA; V: TRBV14; D: NA; J: TRBJ2-3; CDR3: CASSQDQGNTQYF; DNA: TGTGCCAGCAGCCAAGATCAGGGGAATACGCAGTATTTT
size: NA; V: TRBV19; D: NA; J: TRBJ2-4; CDR3: CASSNTGSGNIQYF; DNA: TGTGCCAGTAGTAACACAGGGAGCGGAAACATTCAGTACTTC
size: NA; V: TRBV7-9; D: TRBD1; J: TRBJ1-1; CDR3: CASSLGSDRVDTEAFF; DNA: TGTGCCAGCAGCTTAGGCTCCGACAGGGTAGACACTGAAGCTTTCTTT
size: NA; V: TRBV11-2; D: NA; J: TRBJ1-4; CDR3: CASSSGQFATNEKLFF; DNA: TGTGCCAGCAGCTCAGGACAGTTTGCAACTAATGAAAAACTGTTTTTT
size: NA; V: TRBV6-5; D: TRBD1; J: TRBJ1-6; CDR3: CASTRQGLGSLHF; DNA: TGTGCCAGCACAAGACAGGGTCTTGGTTCCCTCCACTTT
size: NA; V: TRBV3-1/TRBV3-2; D: NA; J: TRBJ1-5; CDR3: CASSQGQSNQPQHF; DNA: TGTGCCAGCAGCCAAGGACAGAGCAATCAGCCCCAGCATTTT
size: once; V: TRBV9; D: NA; J: TRBJ2-1; CDR3: CASSLLGPLLFF; DNA: TGTGCCAGCAGCCTCCTAGGTCCCCTTCTGTTCTTC
size: NA; V: TRBV28; D: TRBD1; J: TRBJ1-2; CDR3: CASRPGQGYGYTF; DNA: TGTGCCAGCAGGCCGGGACAGGGCTATGGCTACACCTTC
size: NA; V: TRBV3-1/TRBV3-2; D: TRBD2; J: TRBJ2-1; CDR3: CASSRQGGGVNEQFF; DNA: TGTGCCAGCAGCCGCCAGGGCGGGGGGGTGAATGAGCAGTTCTTC
size: NA; V: TRBV7-9; D: TRBD1; J: TRBJ1-4; CDR3: CASSLWTGWGIATNEKLFF; DNA: TGTGCCAGCAGCTTATGGACAGGGTGGGGGATTGCAACTAATGAAAAACTGTTTTTT
size: NA; V: TRBV5-1; D: NA; J: TRBJ2-5; CDR3: CASGPGLLQETQYF; DNA: TGCGCCAGCGGACCGGGACTGTTACAAGAGACCCAGTACTTC
size: NA; V: TRBV3-1/TRBV3-2; D: NA; J: TRBJ1-2; CDR3: CASSQDETEGYTF; DNA: TGTGCCAGCAGCCAAGATGAAACCGAAGGCTACACCTTC
size: NA; V: TRBV27; D: TRBD1; J: TRBJ2-2; CDR3: CASSLTGGYTGELFF; DNA: TGTGCCAGCAGTTTGACAGGGGGTTACACCGGGGAGCTGTTTTTT
size: NA; V: TRBV28; D: TRBD2; J: TRBJ2-1; CDR3: CASSFLAEYNEQFF; DNA: TGTGCCAGCAGTTTCCTAGCGGAGTACAATGAGCAGTTCTTC
size: NA; V: TRBV19; D: NA; J: TRBJ1-3; CDR3: CASSNPGIFGNTIYF; DNA: TGTGCCAGTAGCAACCCTGGCATTTTTGGAAACACCATATATTTT
size: NA; V: TRBV27; D: NA; J: TRBJ1-5; CDR3: CASSNTGDGYQPQHF; DNA: TGTGCCAGCAGTAATACGGGGGACGGATATCAGCCCCAGCATTTT
size: many; V: TRBV6-4; D: NA; J: TRBJ2-2; CDR3: CASSEVADPFGELFF; DNA: TGTGCCAGCAGTGAGGTAGCGGACCCCTTCGGGGAGCTGTTTTTT
size: NA; V: TRBV18; D: NA; J: TRBJ1-3; CDR3: CASSPQPQGSSGNTIYF; DNA: TGTGCCAGCTCACCACAGCCACAGGGATCCTCTGGAAACACCATATATTTT
size: NA; V: TRBV7-3; D: NA; J: TRBJ2-3; CDR3: CASSSHLGADTQYF; DNA: TGTGCCAGCAGCTCCCACCTGGGTGCAGATACGCAGTATTTT
size: once; V: TRBV6-1; D: NA; J: TRBJ1-2; CDR3: CASSDLVGTYGYTF; DNA: TGTGCCAGCAGTGATCTGGTTGGCACCTATGGCTACACCTTC
size: NA; V: TRBV27; D: TRBD1; J: TRBJ1-6; CDR3: CASRTGQVSPLHF; DNA: TGTGCCAGCAGGACAGGGCAGGTTTCACCCCTCCACTTT
size: NA; V: TRBV2; D: NA; J: TRBJ1-2; CDR3: CASSDEGMDYGYTF; DNA: TGTGCCAGCAGTGACGAGGGTATGGACTATGGCTACACCTTC
size: once; V: TRBV28; D: NA; J: TRBJ1-5; CDR3: CASRILRGAHQPQHF; DNA: TGTGCCAGCAGAATCCTCCGGGGTGCGCATCAGCCCCAGCATTTT
size: NA; V: TRBV11-2; D: TRBD1; J: TRBJ1-4; CDR3: CASSLGSGGLANEKLFF; DNA: TGTGCCAGCAGCTTAGGGTCAGGGGGCTTAGCTAATGAAAAACTGTTTTTT
size: NA; V: TRBV5-4; D: TRBD1; J: TRBJ1-1; CDR3: CASSPDRGLMNTEAFF; DNA: TGTGCCAGCAGCCCGGACAGGGGGCTAATGAACACTGAAGCTTTCTTT
size: NA; V: TRBV4-2; D: NA; J: TRBJ1-4; CDR3: CASSRPGMGREKLFF; DNA: TGTGCCAGCAGCCGACCAGGAATGGGTCGGGAAAAACTGTTTTTT
size: NA; V: TRBV7-9; D: NA; J: TRBJ2-2; CDR3: CASSLVASNTGELFF; DNA: TGTGCCAGCAGCTTAGTAGCGTCTAACACCGGGGAGCTGTTTTTT
size: NA; V: TRBV7-2; D: TRBD2; J: TRBJ2-2; CDR3: CASSPTSGRALSGELFF; DNA: TGTGCCAGCAGCCCGACTAGCGGGAGGGCTTTGTCCGGGGAGCTGTTTTTT
size: NA; V: TRBV19; D: TRBD1; J: TRBJ2-6; CDR3: CASSRQGLTPGANVLTF; DNA: TGTGCCAGTAGTCGACAGGGTTTAACGCCTGGGGCCAACGTCCTGACTTTC
size: NA; V: TRBV7-9; D: TRBD1; J: TRBJ1-1; CDR3: CASSPTGGWTEAFF; DNA: TGTGCCAGCAGCCCGACAGGGGGCTGGACTGAAGCTTTCTTT
size: NA; V: TRBV5-1; D: NA; J: TRBJ2-2; CDR3: CASSLVRAGELFF; DNA: TGCGCCAGCAGCTTGGTACGGGCCGGGGAGCTGTTTTTT
size: NA; V: TRBV7-2; D: TRBD2; J: TRBJ2-7; CDR3: CASSLWGRGTSGGYEQYF; DNA: TGTGCCAGCAGCTTATGGGGGAGAGGGACTAGCGGGGGATACGAGCAGTACTTC
size: NA; V: TRBV5-6; D: TRBD1; J: TRBJ1-2; CDR3: CASSFGGGSGYTF; DNA: TGTGCCAGCAGCTTTGGAGGGGGCTCTGGCTACACCTTC
size: NA; V: TRBV12-3/TRBV12-4; D: TRBD1; J: TRBJ1-2; CDR3: CASSIGTGEDTF; DNA: TGTGCCAGCAGTATCGGGACAGGGGAGGACACCTTC
size: few; V: TRBV5-4; D: NA; J: TRBJ2-2; CDR3: CASSLKPGAGTGELFF; DNA: TGTGCCAGCAGCTTGAAGCCGGGGGCCGGCACCGGGGAGCTGTTTTTT
size: NA; V: TRBV7-9; D: TRBD2; J: TRBJ2-3; CDR3: CASSPGGGRTDTQYF; DNA: TGTGCCAGCAGCCCTGGGGGCGGGAGGACAGATACGCAGTATTTT
size: once; V: TRBV4-2; D: TRBD2; J: TRBJ2-1; CDR3: CASSQAGTSGTTEQFF; DNA: TGTGCCAGCAGCCAAGCAGGGACTAGCGGTACCACTGAGCAGTTCTTC
size: NA; V: TRBV7-2; D: NA; J: TRBJ2-5; CDR3: CASSLAGSREETQYF; DNA: TGTGCCAGCAGCTTAGCGGGTTCCAGGGAGGAGACCCAGTACTTC
size: NA; V: TRBV12-5; D: NA; J: TRBJ2-3; CDR3: CASSGAANTQYF; DNA: TGTGCTAGTTCGGGGGCAGCTAATACGCAGTATTTT
size: NA; V: TRBV28; D: NA; J: TRBJ1-2; CDR3: CASTPDRYGYTF; DNA: TGTGCCAGCACCCCGGACAGATATGGCTACACCTTC
size: few; V: TRBV3-1/TRBV3-2; D: NA; J: TRBJ2-7; CDR3: CASSPRANPYEQYF; DNA: TGTGCCAGCAGCCCCAGGGCGAACCCCTACGAGCAGTACTTC